The next 19 T cell receptor beta chains were all read from a single sample in a study of shared clonotypes between healthy human individuals (dated by TCRdb to the early 2020s). The library was made by the immunoSEQ multiplex PCR assay. TCRdb holds this immuneACCESS table with in-frame rearrangements only. Some clones are missing; in checked studies, unresolved V genes explain under half, and the rest has no known cause. In all, the sample holds 1,500,000 or so clones, and roughly 96% of those were seen once. The biggest ten clones account for approximately 1.1% of the sample. The material sequenced was naive CD4+ T cells sorted from blood. The cell subset or site label corresponds to: CD45RA+ positively selected. These receptors were obtained from a man between 25 and 39 years old in good health.

The chain is built from TRBV19 and TRBJ2-7; the D is unclear. Germline V gene sequence: CDR1 LNHDA, CDR2 SQIVND (reference sequence). Trimming took off 4 bases at V and 2 bases at J, with 9 bases between the two ends. The CDR3 totals 13 residues. The CDR3: CASSSVVTYEQYF. CDR3 bases: TGTGCCAGTAGTAGTGTCGTAACCTACGAGCAGTACTTC.

The rearrangement uses TRBV9 and TRBJ2-2; 12 bases line up with TRBD2. V was pared by 6 bases and J by 5 bases, with 8 bases of the junction left unmatched. Germline V CDR1 and CDR2: SGDLS, YYNGEE. The CDR3 is 16 residues long. The CDR3 spells CASNALTSGSTGELFF. The DNA of the CDR3 is TGTGCCAGCAACGCCCTGACTAGCGGGAGTACCGGGGAGCTGTTTTTT.

The V and J genes are TRBV2 and TRBJ2-5; TRBD2 agrees at 7 bases. The CDR3 covers 16 residues. The germline CDR1 and CDR2 sequences are SNHLY and FYNNEI. Losses at the gene ends were 8 bases for V and 1 base for J; bases not matched to a gene: 13. The chain's CDR3 is CASGGLASGVQETQYF. The CDR3 DNA follows: TGTGCCAGCGGTGGATTGGCTAGCGGAGTCCAAGAGACCCAGTACTTC.

Regarding this clone: Other DNA sequences in this sample translate to the same CDR3. The chain carries TRBV28 and TRBJ2-6; no definite D call. The V gene's germline CDR1 is MDHEN and CDR2 SYDVKM. The CDR3 spans 13 residues. V was shortened by 6 bases and J by 1 base, with 4 bases between the two germline ends. CDR3 sequence: CASRGSGANVLTF. CDR3 DNA: TGTGCCAGCAGAGGATCTGGGGCCAACGTCCTGACTTTC. Full variable domain (rest looked up from reference TRBV28 and TRBJ2-6): DVKVTQSSRYLVKRTGEKVFLECVQDMDHENMFWYRQDPGLGLRLIYFSYDVKMKEKGDIPEGYSVSREKKERFSLILESASTNQTSMYLCASRGSGANVLTFGAGSRLTVL.

This chain connects TRBV19 to TRBJ2-1; 8 nucleotides agree with TRBD2. This CDR3 comprises 13 residues. Germline V lookup: CDR1 LNHDA, CDR2 SQIVND (reference sequence). With V trimmed by 7 bases and J by 5 bases, 4 bases remained unmatched. CDR3 protein: CASTGRAHNEQFF. DNA for the CDR3: TGTGCCAGTACCGGGAGGGCCCACAATGAGCAGTTCTTC.

The chain employs TRBV4-3 and TRBJ1-3; a weak D match, TRBD1 (5 bases). Germline CDR1 LGHNA, CDR2 YSLEER. CDR3 length equals 16 residues. Deletions cut 1 base from V and 0 bases from J, with 10 bases between. In DNA form, the CDR3 reads TGCGCCAGCAGCCAAGCACACAGGCCCTCTGGAAACACCATATATTTT. It specifies CASSQAHRPSGNTIYF.

The CDR3 spells CASSSGTSTEAFF. DNA of the CDR3: TGCGCCAGCAGCTCAGGGACTAGCACTGAAGCTTTCTTT. The gene calls are TRBV5-1 and TRBJ1-1, with D possibly TRBD1 on 5 matching bases. The CDR3 consists of 13 residues. Germline V gene sequence: CDR1 SGHRS, CDR2 YFSETQ. Trimming removed 3 bases at V and 4 bases at J, with 10 bases between.

The chain is built from TRBV14 and TRBJ2-3, with a weak D call TRBD2 (5 bases). Between the trimmed V and J ends, which lost 4 bases and 1 base, there was a span of 12 bases. Germline V gene data show CDR1 as SGHDN and CDR2 as FVKESK. The CDR3 runs to 15 residues. CDR3 loop: CASSLKDGGTDTQYF. In DNA, the CDR3 is TGTGCCAGCAGCCTTAAGGACGGGGGCACAGATACGCAGTATTTT.

This chain joins TRBV29-1 and TRBJ2-7, with D perhaps matching TRBD1 or TRBD2 (5 bases each). Between the trimmed V and J ends, which lost 4 bases and 5 bases, there was a span of 15 bases. Germline CDR1 reads SQVTM; CDR2 reads ANQGSEA. The CDR3 length is 13 residues. The CDR3, as DNA: TGCAGCGTTGCCGGGACCACCACGGACGAGCAGTACTTC. This encodes CSVAGTTTDEQYF.

This chain connects TRBV5-1 to TRBJ2-7; 9 bases line up with TRBD1. With V trimmed by 0 bases and J by 6 bases, 10 bases remained unmatched. The CDR3 extends over 16 amino acids. Germline loops: CDR1 SGHRS, CDR2 YFSETQ. The CDR3 DNA reads as TGCGCCAGCAGCTTGGCACCGGGACAGGGTTATCGCGAGCAGTACTTC. This encodes CASSLAPGQGYREQYF.

V is TRBV28 and J is TRBJ1-1; D is ambiguous. CDR3 length: 11 residues. V was pared by 6 bases and J by 4 bases, with 6 bases between. The germline V gene encodes CDR1 MDHEN and CDR2 SYDVKM. The CDR3 coding sequence is TGTGCCAGCAGGGTTGGCACTGAAGCTTTCTTT. It specifies CASRVGTEAFF.

The chain recombines TRBV11-1 with TRBJ2-5; D call uncertain. The CDR3 contains 12 residues. Per germline, CDR1 SGHAT and CDR2 FQDESV (reference sequence). V lost 3 bases, J lost 4 bases, and 6 bases lay in between. The CDR3: CASSFRSETQYF. The CDR3 DNA is TGTGCCAGCAGCTTTCGGTCAGAGACCCAGTACTTC.

The J gene is TRBJ2-4, the V gene TRBV27; 9 bases fit TRBD2. The J segment lost 3 bases and the V segment lost 5 bases, leaving 5 bases of the junction unmatched. Germline V gene data show CDR1 as MNHEY and CDR2 as SMNVEV (reference sequence). The CDR3 runs 15 residues. The CDR3 here is CASSGAGGVKNIQYF. The CDR3 DNA follows: TGTGCCAGCAGTGGGGCGGGAGGGGTCAAAAACATTCAGTACTTC.

This sequence joins TRBV5-8 and TRBJ1-2, with D possibly TRBD1 on 5 matching bases. Trimming pared 6 bases from V and 8 bases from J, leaving 20 bases between. CDR3 length: 14 residues. Germline CDR1 is SGHTS and CDR2 is YDEGEE. In DNA, the CDR3 is TGTGCCAGCATAATGCAGGGAACTGTTACCGGCTACACCTTC. Protein product: CASIMQGTVTGYTF.

The CDR3 spells CASWDSTYEQYF. CDR3 DNA: TGTGCCAGTTGGGACTCTACATACGAGCAGTACTTC. The chain carries TRBV27 and TRBJ2-7; D possibly corresponds to TRBD2 (6 bases). With 9 bases removed from V and 4 bases from J, the gap between germline ends came to 13 bases. The CDR3 runs to 12 residues. CDR1 is MNHEY and CDR2 is SMNVEV in the germline V gene (reference sequence).

V and J are TRBV19 and TRBJ2-3; 9 bases match TRBD2. J was trimmed by 0 bases and V by 5 bases; bases with no gene match: 3. CDR1 is LNHDA, CDR2 SQIVND, per germline (reference sequence). This CDR3 comprises 15 residues. In DNA form, the CDR3 reads TGTGCCAGTAGTCCCGCGGGGGGGAGCACAGATACGCAGTATTTT. It is translated as CASSPAGGSTDTQYF. The whole variable domain, remainder taken from reference TRBV19 and TRBJ2-3, is DGGITQSPKYLFRKEGQNVTLSCEQNLNHDAMYWYRQDPGQGLRLIYYSQIVNDFQKGDIAEGYSVSREKKESFPLTVTSAQKNPTAFYLCASSPAGGSTDTQYFGPGTRLTVL.

In the case of this clone: At one end the junction does not follow the germline gene, possibly because of a read error. This sequence joins TRBV15 and TRBJ2-7, with D unclear. CDR1 is LNHNV and CDR2 is YYDKDF in the germline V gene (reference sequence). This CDR3 has 10 residues. This CDR3 is CTTSSWEQYF. The CDR3 DNA reads as TGTACCACCAGCAGCTGGGAGCAGTACTTC.

The gene calls are TRBV4-3 and TRBJ2-7, with 7 bases that match TRBD1. Looked up from germline, CDR1 is LGHNA and CDR2 is YSLEER. The junction had 9 bases not matched to a gene; V was cut back by 0 bases and J by 4 bases. The CDR3 sequence is 16 residues long. CDR3 in DNA: TGCGCCAGCAGCCAAGATCTTCGACAGGGAACTTACGAGCAGTACTTC. The encoded protein is CASSQDLRQGTYEQYF.

The genes are TRBV15 and TRBJ2-7, with D hard to call. The CDR3 has 14 amino acids. The V end lost 0 bases, the J end lost 2 bases, and 8 bases lay between the germline ends. Germline V gene sequence: CDR1 LNHNV, CDR2 YYDKDF (reference sequence). CDR3 sequence (DNA): TGTGCCACCAGCAGAGATCTTTCAGCCTACGAGCAGTACTTC. The encoded protein is CATSRDLSAYEQYF.